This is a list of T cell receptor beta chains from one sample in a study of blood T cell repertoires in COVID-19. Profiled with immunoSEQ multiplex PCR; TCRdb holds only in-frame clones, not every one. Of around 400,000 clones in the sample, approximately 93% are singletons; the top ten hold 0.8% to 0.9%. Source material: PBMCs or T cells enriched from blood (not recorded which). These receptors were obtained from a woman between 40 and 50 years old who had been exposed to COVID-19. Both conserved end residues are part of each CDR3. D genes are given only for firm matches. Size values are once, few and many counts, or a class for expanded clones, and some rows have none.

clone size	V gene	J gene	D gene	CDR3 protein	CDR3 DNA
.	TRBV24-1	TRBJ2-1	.	CATSDLSPRRNEQFF	TGTGCCACCAGTGATTTGTCGCCTAGAAGAAATGAGCAGTTCTTC
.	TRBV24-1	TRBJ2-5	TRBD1	CATSDLKTRDRDETQYF	TGTGCCACCAGTGATTTGAAGACTCGGGACAGGGACGAGACCCAGTACTTC
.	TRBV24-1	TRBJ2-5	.	CATSKRYQETQYF	TGTGCCACCAGTAAGAGGTACCAAGAGACCCAGTACTTC
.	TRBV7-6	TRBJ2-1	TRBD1	CASSSRDRGYNEQFF	TGTGCCAGCAGCTCCCGGGACAGGGGCTACAATGAGCAGTTCTTC
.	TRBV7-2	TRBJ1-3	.	CASSLGSSGNTIYF	TGTGCCAGCAGCTTAGGTAGCTCTGGAAACACCATATATTTT
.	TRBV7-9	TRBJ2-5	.	CASSPSRARQETQYF	TGTGCCAGCAGCCCCAGCAGGGCGAGGCAAGAGACCCAGTACTTC
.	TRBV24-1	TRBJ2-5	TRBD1	CATSSGTGVRETQYF	TGTGCCACCAGTTCCGGGACAGGGGTTCGGGAGACCCAGTACTTC
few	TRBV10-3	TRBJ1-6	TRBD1	CAVRPQGRNSPLHF	TGTGCCGTAAGACCACAGGGGAGGAATTCACCCCTCCACTTT
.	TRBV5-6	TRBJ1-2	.	CASSLKSRRGLANYGYTF	TGTGCCAGCAGCTTGAAATCTCGTCGAGGGTTAGCTAACTATGGCTACACCTTC
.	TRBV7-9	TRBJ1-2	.	CASSLRGDGYTF	TGTGCCAGCAGCTTGCGGGGAGATGGCTACACCTTC
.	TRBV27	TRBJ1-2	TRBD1	CASRKPGGVNYGYTF	TGTGCCAGCAGGAAACCAGGGGGCGTTAACTATGGCTACACCTTC
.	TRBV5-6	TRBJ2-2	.	CASSFRANTGELFF	TGTGCCAGCAGCTTCCGGGCGAACACCGGGGAGCTGTTTTTT
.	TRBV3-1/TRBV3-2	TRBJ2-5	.	CASSHNRGETQYF	TGTGCCAGCAGTCATAACCGGGGAGAGACCCAGTACTTC
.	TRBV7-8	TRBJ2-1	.	CASSLGAGRRLEQFF	TGTGCCAGCAGCTTAGGTGCGGGACGGCGATTGGAGCAGTTCTTC
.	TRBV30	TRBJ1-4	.	CAWSRSPGNEKLFF	TGTGCCTGGAGTAGGTCGCCGGGAAATGAAAAACTGTTTTTT
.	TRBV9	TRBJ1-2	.	CASSVSGEGGYGYTF	TGTGCCAGCAGCGTCTCGGGGGAGGGAGGCTATGGCTACACCTTC
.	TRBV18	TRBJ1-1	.	CASSPPPQEGNTEAFF	TGTGCCAGCTCACCACCCCCACAGGAGGGGAACACTGAAGCTTTCTTT
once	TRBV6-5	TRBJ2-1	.	CASSYSTGIDGEQFF	TGTGCCAGCAGTTACTCGACAGGTATAGACGGTGAGCAGTTCTTC
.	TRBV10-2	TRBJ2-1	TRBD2	CASSRLAVLDNEQFF	TGCGCCAGCAGCCGACTAGCCGTACTAGACAATGAGCAGTTCTTC
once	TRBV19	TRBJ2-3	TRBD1	CASSPGQGSSTQYF	TGTGCCAGTAGTCCCGGACAGGGCTCGTCTACGCAGTATTTT
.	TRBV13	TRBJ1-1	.	CASSLTANTEAFF	TGTGCCAGCAGCTTGACAGCGAACACTGAAGCTTTCTTT
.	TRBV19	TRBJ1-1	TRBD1	CASSIRAGGARTEAFF	TGTGCCAGTAGTATAAGGGCAGGGGGCGCGAGAACTGAAGCTTTCTTT
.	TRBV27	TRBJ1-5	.	CASSLWPVGHQPQHF	TGTGCCAGCAGTTTATGGCCGGTGGGGCATCAGCCCCAGCATTTT
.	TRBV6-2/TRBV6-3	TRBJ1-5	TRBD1	CASSIQQGSISNQPQHF	TGTGCCAGCAGTATCCAACAGGGGTCGATAAGCAATCAGCCCCAGCATTTT
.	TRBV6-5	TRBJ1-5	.	CASRALADQPQHF	TGTGCCAGCAGGGCGTTAGCTGATCAGCCCCAGCATTTT
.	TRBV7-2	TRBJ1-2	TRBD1	CASSSSRDRLLYGYTF	TGTGCCAGCAGCTCTAGCCGGGACAGGCTACTCTATGGCTACACCTTC
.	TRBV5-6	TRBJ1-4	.	CASSNDGLQRNEKLFF	TGTGCCAGCAGCAATGATGGCCTACAGCGGAATGAAAAACTGTTTTTT
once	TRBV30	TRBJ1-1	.	CAWTGGGAFAFF	TGTGCCTGGACCGGAGGCGGGGCTTTCGCTTTCTTT
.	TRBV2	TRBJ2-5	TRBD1	CASSGTGNLRETQYF	TGTGCCAGCTCGGGGACAGGGAACCTTCGGGAGACCCAGTACTTC
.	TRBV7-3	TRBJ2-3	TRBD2	CASSLPGPGLAGDTQYF	TGTGCCAGCAGCTTACCAGGTCCGGGACTAGCAGGAGATACGCAGTATTTT
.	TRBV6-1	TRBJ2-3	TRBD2	CASSATSGGVTDTQYF	TGTGCCAGCAGTGCGACTAGCGGGGGAGTCACAGATACGCAGTATTTT
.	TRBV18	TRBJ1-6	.	CASSRGNRNGSPLHF	TGTGCCAGCTCCCGCGGGAATCGTAACGGTTCACCCCTCCACTTT
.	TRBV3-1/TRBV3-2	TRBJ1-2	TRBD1	CASSQDPGTGGSGYTF	TGTGCCAGCAGCCAAGACCCCGGGACAGGGGGTTCTGGCTACACCTTC
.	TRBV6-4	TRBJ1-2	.	CASSDWPGEPSYGYTF	TGTGCCAGCAGTGACTGGCCAGGGGAACCTAGCTATGGCTACACCTTC
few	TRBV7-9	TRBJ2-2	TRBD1	CASTQKSGGFTGELFF	TGTGCCAGCACCCAAAAGTCAGGGGGCTTCACCGGGGAGCTGTTTTTT
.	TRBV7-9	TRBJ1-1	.	CASSLGGAEAFF	TGTGCCAGCAGCTTAGGCGGGGCTGAAGCTTTCTTT
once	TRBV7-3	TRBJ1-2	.	CASSLHPGGNYGYTF	TGTGCCAGCAGCTTACACCCCGGGGGTAACTATGGCTACACCTTC
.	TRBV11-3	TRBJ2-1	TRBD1	CASSTHRDRGTSYNEQFF	TGTGCCAGCAGCACCCACCGGGACAGGGGTACATCCTACAATGAGCAGTTCTTC
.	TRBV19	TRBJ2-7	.	CASNRGPDTHEQYF	TGTGCCAGTAACCGGGGTCCAGATACGCACGAGCAGTACTTC
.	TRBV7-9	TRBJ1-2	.	CASSLDSGKVNGYTF	TGTGCCAGCAGCTTAGACTCGGGGAAAGTTAATGGCTACACCTTC
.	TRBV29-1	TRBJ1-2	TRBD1	CSVEDQRRGHYGYTF	TGCAGCGTTGAAGATCAGCGCAGGGGGCACTATGGCTACACCTTC
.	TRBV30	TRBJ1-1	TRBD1	CAWSKIRTNDRGLRTEAFF	TGTGCCTGGAGTAAAATACGTACTAACGACAGGGGGCTGCGGACTGAAGCTTTCTTT
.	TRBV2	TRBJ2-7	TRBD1	CASSWTGGGYEQYF	TGTGCCAGCAGCTGGACAGGGGGCGGCTACGAGCAGTACTTC
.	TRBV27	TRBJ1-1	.	CASSPRGANTEAFF	TGTGCCAGCAGCCCCCGTGGAGCGAACACTGAAGCTTTCTTT
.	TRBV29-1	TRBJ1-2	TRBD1	CSVEGQGVGGYTF	TGCAGCGTTGAGGGACAGGGGGTAGGAGGCTACACCTTC
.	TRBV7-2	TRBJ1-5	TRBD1	CASSLSGQRRDQPQHF	TGTGCCAGCAGCTTATCGGGACAGCGCAGAGATCAGCCCCAGCATTTT
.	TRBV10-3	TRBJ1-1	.	CAIATGTPEDTEAFF	TGTGCCATCGCCACAGGGACCCCCGAGGACACTGAAGCTTTCTTT
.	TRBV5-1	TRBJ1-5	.	CASSLDGGGNQPQHF	TGCGCCAGCAGCTTGGACGGGGGAGGCAATCAGCCCCAGCATTTT
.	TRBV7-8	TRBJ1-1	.	CASSSKAQGSPSTEAFF	TGTGCCAGCAGCTCGAAAGCACAGGGCTCCCCAAGCACTGAAGCTTTCTTT
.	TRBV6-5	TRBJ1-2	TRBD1	CASTNRGQGGYTF	TGTGCCAGCACAAACAGGGGGCAGGGTGGCTACACCTTC
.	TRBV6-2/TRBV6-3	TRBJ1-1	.	CASSYVNREAFF	TGTGCCAGCAGTTACGTCAACAGAGAAGCTTTCTTT
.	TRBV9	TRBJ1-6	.	CASSTTGTVNSPLHF	TGTGCCAGCAGCACCACCGGGACTGTTAATTCACCCCTCCACTTT
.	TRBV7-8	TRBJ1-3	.	CASSFPRGGSDYTIYF	TGTGCCAGCAGCTTCCCCAGGGGAGGGTCGGATTACACCATATATTTT
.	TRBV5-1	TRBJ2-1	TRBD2	CASSSRLAGTAIGNEQFF	TGCGCCAGCAGCTCAAGACTAGCGGGGACCGCGATAGGGAATGAGCAGTTCTTC